Sequencing of this TCR beta chain was carried out in a study of blood T cell repertoires in COVID-19. Study-wide context: Both acute and convalescent COVID-19 samples were obtained from the United States, Italy and Spain. In each case, the material was cDNA or gDNA derived from T cells, B-cell-depleted T cells, or PBMCs.

Trimming shortened V by 6 bases and J by 5 bases, and 13 bases separated the two germline ends. The CDR3 contains 12 residues. Germline V gene data show CDR1 as SQVTM and CDR2 as ANQGSEA. Authors' analysis steps: Estimated nucleated cell counts came from reference gene primer amplification. Libraries were prepared by immunoSEQ multiplex PCR; TCRdb keeps only in-frame clonotypes and omits some of them. V, J and clone size were drawn from that table, and D and trimming were deduced from the DNA. The top ten hold about 8.1% of the sample, which has roughly 93,000 clones, about 88% seen once. The clonotype originates from a man aged 50 to 59 with acute or convalescent COVID-19. The source material was peripheral blood. The chain couples TRBV29-1 to TRBJ2-5; maybe TRBD1 (5 bases). CDR3 residues: CSVRVASETQYF. CDR3 nucleotides: TGCAGCGTCAGGGTCGCGTCGGAGACCCAGTACTTC.